One and the same sample provided the 11 T cell receptor beta chains below, sequenced in a study of PD-L1 blockade in urothelial cancer. Profiling relied on immunoSEQ multiplex PCR, and the TCRdb table lists in-frame clones only, not all of them. This sample has approximately 40,000 clones, with 86% found just once. Time point noted: peripheral blood 6 weeks after treatment start. Sequenced material: PBMCs, taken around atezolizumab (anti-PD-L1) treatment. Receptors originate from a man in his sixties with urothelial cancer.

This chain links TRBV4-1 with TRBJ2-1, with TRBD2 matching 13 bases. CDR1 and CDR2 (germline): MGHRA, YSYEKL. V lost 2 bases and J lost 2; bases outside the gene matches: 6. There are 18 residues in the CDR3. The CDR3 here is CASSQPPGLAGTYNEQFF. In DNA form, the CDR3 reads TGCGCCAGCAGCCAACCACCGGGACTAGCGGGGACCTACAATGAGCAGTTCTTC.

This chain joins TRBV4-3 and TRBJ1-1; the match to TRBD1 covers 7 bases. The ends lost 4 bases at V and 1 base at J; junction bases unmatched: 3. The germline CDR1 and CDR2 sequences are LGHNA and YSLEER. The CDR3 sequence is 14 residues long. CDR3 sequence (DNA): TGCGCCAGCAGCCCCGGGACAGCGAACACTGAAGCTTTCTTT. As protein: CASSPGTANTEAFF.

J is TRBJ2-7 and V is TRBV5-1; D ambiguous. This CDR3 spans 14 amino acids. V lost 0 bases to trimming and J lost 0 bases, with 7 bases between them. Per the germline V gene, CDR1 is SGHRS and CDR2 is YFSETQ. The CDR3 DNA follows: TGCGCCAGCAGCTTGGGACTGGCCTCCTACGAGCAGTACTTC. It translates to CASSLGLASYEQYF.

The chain carries TRBV6-1 and TRBJ1-3; D is ambiguous. V lost 7 bases and J lost 0, with 13 bases in between. This CDR3 is built from 15 residues. Germline CDR1 reads MNHNS; CDR2 reads SASEGT. CDR3: CASIESGGSGNTIYF. In DNA, the CDR3 is TGTGCCAGCATCGAGTCGGGTGGCTCTGGAAACACCATATATTTT.

This clone was detected only once. The chain is built from TRBV6-1 and TRBJ2-7; 10 positions match TRBD1. V gave up 5 bases and J gave up 0 bases; unmatched junction bases: 1. This CDR3 is 14 amino acids long. Germline V CDR1 and CDR2: MNHNS, SASEGT. The CDR3 protein is CASSRQGASYEQYF. The CDR3 DNA sequence: TGTGCCAGCAGTCGACAGGGGGCCTCCTACGAGCAGTACTTC.

Only a few counts were recorded for this clone. This rearrangement joins TRBV19 to TRBJ1-3; 7 bases are shared with TRBD1. Germline lookup yields CDR1 LNHDA and CDR2 SQIVND (reference sequence). The CDR3 contains 14 residues. The V and J ends lost 8 bases and 2 bases, in that order; junction bases with no gene match: 6. This CDR3 reads CASRDREAGNTIYF. The CDR3 DNA reads TGTGCCAGTCGAGACAGGGAGGCTGGAAACACCATATATTTT. The full variable domain, completed using reference TRBV19 and TRBJ1-3, is DGGITQSPKYLFRKEGQNVTLSCEQNLNHDAMYWYRQDPGQGLRLIYYSQIVNDFQKGDIAEGYSVSREKKESFPLTVTSAQKNPTAFYLCASRDREAGNTIYFGEGSWLTVV.

The chain combines TRBV6-5 with TRBJ1-6, with D hard to call. This CDR3 contains 14 residues. Germline values: CDR1 MNHEY, CDR2 SVGAGI. The V gene lost 0 bases and the J gene lost 9 bases, with 9 bases spanning the gap. The CDR3 here is CASSYSPPGSPLHF. As DNA, the CDR3 is TGTGCCAGCAGTTACTCCCCACCGGGTTCACCCCTCCACTTT.

This rearrangement joins TRBV11-2 to TRBJ2-2, with D possibly TRBD1 on 5 matching bases. The CDR3 spans 14 residues. Per germline, CDR1 SGHAT and CDR2 FQNNGV. V shed 9 bases and J shed 0 bases, with 11 bases lying between them. CDR3 amino acids: CASKLTANTGELFF. In DNA, the CDR3 is TGTGCCAGTAAGTTGACAGCGAACACCGGGGAGCTGTTTTTT.

V gene TRBV11-1 combines with J gene TRBJ2-7, with a possible D match to TRBD1 (5 bases). The CDR3 is made up of 14 amino acids. Looked up from germline, CDR1 is SGHAT and CDR2 is FQDESV (reference sequence). V shed 7 bases and J shed 0 bases, with 13 bases lying between them. CDR3 region: CASTLTGASYEQYF. The CDR3 DNA reads TGTGCCAGCACCCTAACAGGAGCCTCCTACGAGCAGTACTTC.

The chain has TRBV29-1 and TRBJ2-1; 8 bases align to TRBD1. The CDR3 covers 13 residues. The germline gives CDR1 SQVTM, CDR2 ANQGSEA. The J segment lost 4 bases and the V segment lost 7 bases, leaving 6 bases of the junction unmatched. The CDR3 is CSAQGAEYNEQFF. The CDR3 DNA follows: TGCAGCGCTCAGGGGGCTGAGTACAATGAGCAGTTCTTC.

The chain has TRBV5-4 and TRBJ1-2; D perhaps matches TRBD1 (5 bases). Trimming removed 0 bases from V and 3 bases from J, with 12 bases in between. Germline V gene lookup returns CDR1 SGHNT and CDR2 YYREEE (reference sequence). This CDR3 is built from 15 residues. CDR3 in DNA: TGTGCCAGCAGCTTGGGGGGCGGAAATTACTATGGCTACACCTTC. It codes for CASSLGGGNYYGYTF.